This is a list of T cell receptor beta chains from one sample in a study of identical twins. TCRdb re-called the 5' RACE reads through MiXCR, storing one row per CDR3 protein. The sample lists approximately 410,000 distinct CDR3 sequences; roughly 20% were seen once. Sequencing was carried out using naive T cells sorted from blood. Receptors originate from a man aged 45-65 years in good health. Both conserved end residues are part of each CDR3. A D gene is named only where the DNA matches it firmly. The size field is filled for only some rows; it gives once, few, many or a size class.

clone_size: many
d_call: NA
j_call: TRBJ2-5
v_call: TRBV27
cdr3_aa: CASIWRETQYF
cdr3_nt: TGTGCCAGCATTTGGAGGGAGACCCAGTACTTC

clone_size: many
d_call: NA
j_call: TRBJ1-4
v_call: TRBV6-1
cdr3_aa: CASRTATNEKLFF
cdr3_nt: TGTGCCAGCAGAACTGCAACTAATGAAAAACTGTTTTTT

clone_size: NA
d_call: NA
j_call: TRBJ2-1
v_call: TRBV9
cdr3_aa: CASSVEAHYNEQFF
cdr3_nt: TGTGCCAGCAGCGTAGAGGCCCACTACAATGAGCAGTTCTTC

clone_size: NA
d_call: TRBD2
j_call: TRBJ2-1
v_call: TRBV5-1
cdr3_aa: CASSLGLAGNNNEQFF
cdr3_nt: TGCGCCAGCAGCCTCGGACTAGCGGGGAACAACAATGAGCAGTTCTTC

clone_size: many
d_call: NA
j_call: TRBJ2-2
v_call: TRBV1
cdr3_aa: CTSSQDEGIHTGELFF
cdr3_nt: TGCACCAGCAGCCAAGATGAGGGGATTCACACCGGGGAGCTGTTTTTT

clone_size: many
d_call: NA
j_call: TRBJ1-2
v_call: TRBV6-2/TRBV6-3
cdr3_aa: CASSYSGGHGYTF
cdr3_nt: TGTGCCAGCAGTTACTCGGGAGGACATGGCTACACCTTC

clone_size: few
d_call: NA
j_call: TRBJ2-4
v_call: TRBV6-2/TRBV6-3
cdr3_aa: CASSGPDLLF
cdr3_nt: TGTGCCAGCAGTGGCCCGGACCTTTTATTC

clone_size: many
d_call: TRBD1
j_call: TRBJ2-5
v_call: TRBV20-1
cdr3_aa: CSGSRGPAGETQYF
cdr3_nt: TGCAGTGGTTCTAGGGGGCCAGCAGGAGAGACCCAGTACTTC

clone_size: many
d_call: TRBD1
j_call: TRBJ2-5
v_call: TRBV29-1
cdr3_aa: CSVPWTGSQETQYF
cdr3_nt: TGCAGCGTCCCTTGGACAGGATCCCAAGAGACCCAGTACTTC

clone_size: NA
d_call: NA
j_call: TRBJ2-7
v_call: TRBV29-1
cdr3_aa: CSVVSRGSYEQYF
cdr3_nt: TGCAGCGTTGTCTCCAGGGGCTCCTACGAGCAGTACTTC

clone_size: NA
d_call: NA
j_call: TRBJ2-2
v_call: TRBV7-3
cdr3_aa: CASSPAGPGELFF
cdr3_nt: TGTGCCAGCAGCCCCGCGGGACCCGGGGAGCTGTTTTTT

clone_size: NA
d_call: NA
j_call: TRBJ2-1
v_call: TRBV18
cdr3_aa: CASSPRAASSYEQFF
cdr3_nt: TGTGCCAGCTCACCGCGGGCAGCAAGCTCCTACGAGCAGTTCTTC

clone_size: NA
d_call: NA
j_call: TRBJ1-2
v_call: TRBV15
cdr3_aa: CATSRRAGTGYTF
cdr3_nt: TGTGCCACCAGCAGAAGGGCAGGGACTGGCTACACCTTC

clone_size: NA
d_call: TRBD2
j_call: TRBJ2-3
v_call: TRBV5-1
cdr3_aa: CASSSGLAGAGTDTQYF
cdr3_nt: TGCGCCAGCAGCTCGGGACTAGCGGGAGCAGGGACAGATACGCAGTATTTT